This T cell receptor beta chain comes out of a study of response to subunit inactivated influenza vaccine. TCRdb independently ran MiXCR on the RT-PCR reads; one entry per CDR3 protein. The top ten clones hold approximately 13% of a sample with approximately 570,000 distinct CDR3 sequences, 7.6% of them seen once. Study-level results: Authors suggested that a seasonal influenza vaccination recruits few new T cells each time.

Trimming took 6 bases from V and 1 from J, leaving 8 bases between them. This CDR3 is built from 13 residues. CDR1 and CDR2 (germline): LNHDA, SQIVND (reference sequence). This clonotype was seen a handful of times. The antigen is not known. This sequence joins TRBV19 and TRBJ2-3; a weak D match, TRBD2 (6 bases). The source of this sequence is a man between 45 and 75 years old who received an inactivated influenza vaccine. The specimen was PBMCs from blood, collected less than 30 months after vaccination. CDR3 DNA sequence: TGTGCCAGTAGCTGGGGGGGCACAGATACGCAGTATTTT. Protein product: CASSWGGTDTQYF.